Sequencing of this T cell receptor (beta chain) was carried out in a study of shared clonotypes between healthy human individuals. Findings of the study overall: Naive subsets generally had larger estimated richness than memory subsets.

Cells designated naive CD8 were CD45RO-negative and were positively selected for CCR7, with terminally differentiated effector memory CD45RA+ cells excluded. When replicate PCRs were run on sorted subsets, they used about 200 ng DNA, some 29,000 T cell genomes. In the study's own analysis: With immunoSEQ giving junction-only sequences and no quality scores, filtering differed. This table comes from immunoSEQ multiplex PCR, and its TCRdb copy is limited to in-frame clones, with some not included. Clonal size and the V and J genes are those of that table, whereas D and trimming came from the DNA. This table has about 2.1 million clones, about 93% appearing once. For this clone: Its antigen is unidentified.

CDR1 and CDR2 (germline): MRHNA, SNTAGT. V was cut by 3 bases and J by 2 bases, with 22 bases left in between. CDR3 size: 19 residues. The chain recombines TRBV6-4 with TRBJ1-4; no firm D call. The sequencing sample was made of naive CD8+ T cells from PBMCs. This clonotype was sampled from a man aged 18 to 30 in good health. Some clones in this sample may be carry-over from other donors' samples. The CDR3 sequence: CASSDRRAQVPTTNEKLFF. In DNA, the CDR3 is TGTGCCAGCAGTGATAGGAGGGCCCAGGTCCCCACTACTAATGAAAAACTGTTTTTT.